The 9 T cell receptor beta chains presented below share a single source sample, sequenced in a study of T cells after yellow fever vaccination. One entry per CDR3 protein results from TCRdb running MiXCR on the 5' RACE reads. The sample consists of about 26,000 distinct CDR3 sequences, 4% to 5% of them appearing once. The sample was PBMCs, either bulk or a sorted T-cell subset (CD4+, CD8+, memory, or dextramer-sorted; not recorded which), taken on the day of the yellow fever booster vaccination. These receptors originate from a young man who received the YFV17D yellow fever vaccine.

This clonotype has a count of ten or more. CDR3 nucleotide sequence: TGCAGTGCTAGAATCATCGGGACAGGGTTTGGAAATACGCAGTATTTT. This encodes CSARIIGTGFGNTQYF. The rearrangement uses TRBV20-1 and TRBJ2-3; 9 bases match TRBD1. Germline CDR1 and CDR2: DFQATT and SNEGSKA (reference sequence). This CDR3 region has 16 residues. J was trimmed by 7 bases and V by 2 bases; bases with no gene match: 13.

The rearrangement joins TRBV5-5 to TRBJ2-5, with 10 nucleotides matching TRBD2. From germline, CDR1 is SGHKS and CDR2 YYEKEE (reference sequence). With 3 bases clipped from V and 7 bases from J, the junction kept 6 bases outside the gene matches. This CDR3 is 14 amino acids long. The chain's CDR3 is CASSSLAGPGTQYF. The CDR3 region has the DNA TGTGCCAGCAGCTCACTAGCGGGGCCAGGGACCCAGTACTTC.

This clonotype was detected many times. The chain joins TRBV12-3 or TRBV12-4 to TRBJ1-1; no firm D call. The CDR3 spans 12 residues. Trimming left V 2 bases short and J 7 bases short, with 8 bases between. The CDR3 here is CASSLFLGEAFF. The CDR3 DNA is TGTGCCAGCAGTTTATTTCTCGGTGAAGCTTTCTTT.

This clonotype was observed many times. The J gene is TRBJ1-1, the V gene TRBV7-2, with a tentative D call TRBD1 (5 bases). The V gene lost 3 bases and the J gene lost 6 bases, with 8 bases spanning the gap. Germline V gene data show CDR1 as SGHTA and CDR2 as FQGNSA. The CDR3 has 12 amino acids. This CDR3 reads CASSFRDPEAFF. CDR3 nucleotides: TGTGCCAGCAGCTTCAGGGACCCTGAAGCTTTCTTT.

This clonotype was detected ten times or more. The rearrangement joins TRBV9 to TRBJ2-3, with 11 bases matching TRBD2. The trim removed 4 bases at V and 4 bases at J, leaving 2 bases unmatched. The CDR3 runs 14 residues. Germline V CDR1 and CDR2: SGDLS, YYNGEE. CDR3 sequence reads: CASSLTSGADTQYF. The CDR3 DNA reads TGTGCCAGCAGCTTGACTAGCGGGGCAGATACGCAGTATTTT.

This clonotype was recorded many times. The chain joins TRBV20-1 to TRBJ1-2, with D maybe TRBD1 (6 bases). The CDR3 is 15 amino acids. V was clipped by 0 bases and J by 3 bases, with 14 bases between them. From germline, CDR1 is DFQATT and CDR2 SNEGSKA (reference sequence). As DNA, the CDR3 is TGCAGTGCTAGAGATCCGGGAGAGGGGGACTATGGCTACACCTTC. Its protein product is CSARDPGEGDYGYTF.

This clonotype has a count of ten or more. CDR3 sequence reads: CSVDKEGSQETQYF. As DNA, the CDR3 is TGCAGCGTTGATAAAGAAGGATCCCAAGAGACCCAGTACTTC. J is TRBJ2-5 and V is TRBV29-1; D is ambiguous. This CDR3 contains 14 residues. V lost 3 bases and J lost 1, with 12 bases in between. The germline V gene has CDR1 SQVTM and CDR2 ANQGSEA. Full variable domain (rest looked up from reference TRBV29-1 and TRBJ2-5): SAVISQKPSRDICQRGTSLTIQCQVDSQVTMMFWYRQQPGQSLTLIATANQGSEATYESGFVIDKFPISRPNLTFSTLTVSNMSPEDSSIYLCSVDKEGSQETQYFGPGTRLLVL.

The gene calls are TRBV11-1 and TRBJ2-1; D might be TRBD2 (5 bases). The germline CDR1 and CDR2 sequences are SGHAT and FQDESV (reference sequence). The CDR3 has 16 amino acids. The V gene lost 4 bases and the J gene lost 3 bases, with 16 bases spanning the gap. The CDR3 nucleotides read TGTGCCAGCAGCTCCCGGAGCCTCGGGGTCTACAATGAGCAGTTCTTC. It is translated as CASSSRSLGVYNEQFF.

This clonotype was recorded at least ten times. The chain combines TRBV29-1 with TRBJ2-7; D may be TRBD2 (7 bases). CDR1 and CDR2 (germline): SQVTM, ANQGSEA. The CDR3 loop spans 13 amino acids. Trimming shortened V by 7 bases and J by 0 bases, and 13 bases separated the two germline ends. The CDR3 loop is CSAQGGGSYEQYF. CDR3 coding DNA: TGCAGCGCCCAAGGGGGGGGCTCCTACGAGCAGTACTTC.